This is a list of T cell receptor beta chains from one sample in a study of blood T cells in healthy people across ages. TCRdb recomputed calls from the 5' RACE reads with MiXCR, one row per CDR3 protein. The repertoire includes approximately 1,000,000 distinct CDR3 sequences, more than 30% of them detected once, and less than 15% sits in the top ten. The source material was blood. These receptors were taken from a man aged 18 to 30 in good health. Each CDR3 is given with its conserved first and last residue. Fields, in order: clone size, D gene, V gene, J gene, CDR3 DNA, CDR3 protein. The D gene is left open where the match is weak. Some rows have no size entry. The others give once, few or many, or a class for an expanded clone.

>NA|NA|TRBV20-1|TRBJ1-6
TGCAGTGCTGGAGGCCAGGGGAGACGAGTAAGCTCACCCCTCCACTTT
CSAGGQGRRVSSPLHF
>NA|NA|TRBV28|TRBJ1-5
TGTGCCAGCAGTTTCGAGGCGTATAGCAATCAGCCCCAGCATTTT
CASSFEAYSNQPQHF
>NA|TRBD1|TRBV20-1|TRBJ1-3
TGCAGTGCTAGAATGACAGGGTTGGGAAACACCATATATTTT
CSARMTGLGNTIYF
>NA|NA|TRBV12-3/TRBV12-4|TRBJ1-6
TGTGCCAGCAGTTTAGGGTCGGCAGGGATCGGATCACCCCTCCACTTT
CASSLGSAGIGSPLHF
>NA|NA|TRBV4-2|TRBJ1-4
TGTGCCAGCAGCCAAGCCCGAGAGGCGCTGTTTTTT
CASSQAREALFF
>NA|NA|TRBV15|TRBJ1-2
TGTGCCACCAGCAGAGATCAGGGCGCGGGCGGCTACACCTTC
CATSRDQGAGGYTF
>NA|TRBD1|TRBV5-1|TRBJ1-1
TGCGCCAGCAGCTGGAACAGGGGCGCGTACACTGAAGCTTTCTTT
CASSWNRGAYTEAFF
>NA|NA|TRBV4-3|TRBJ1-5
TGCGCCGCCTCGACAGCCAATCAGCCCCAGCATTTT
CAASTANQPQHF
>few|NA|TRBV28|TRBJ2-1
TGTGCCAGCATCAGCTCGGGGTTAACCTACAATGAGCAGTTCTTC
CASISSGLTYNEQFF
>NA|NA|TRBV5-1|TRBJ1-2
TGCTCCAGCAGCCCGGCCCCGGCCGTCAACTATGGCTACACCTTC
CSSSPAPAVNYGYTF
>NA|NA|TRBV7-8|TRBJ2-1
TGTGCCAGCAGCTTAAGCAGTTACAATCAGCAGTTCTTC
CASSLSSYNQQFF
>few|NA|TRBV5-8|TRBJ1-1
TGTGCCAGCAGCTTGGATGATGGGGGCGTTGGCACTGAAGCTTTCTTT
CASSLDDGGVGTEAFF
>NA|NA|TRBV2|TRBJ2-3
TGTGCCAGCAGTGAGCCGGGTATACTCACAGATACGCAGTATTTT
CASSEPGILTDTQYF
>few|NA|TRBV4-3|TRBJ1-2
TGCGCCAGCAGCCAAGACCGGGTGACCAACTATGGCTACACCTTC
CASSQDRVTNYGYTF
>NA|NA|TRBV12-3/TRBV12-4|TRBJ1-1
TGTGCCAGCAGAGATACAGCAGGGAACACTGAAGCTTTCTTT
CASRDTAGNTEAFF
>NA|NA|TRBV7-2|TRBJ1-2
TGTGCCAGCAGCTTATTTGGAGAACCCAACTATGGCTACACCTTC
CASSLFGEPNYGYTF